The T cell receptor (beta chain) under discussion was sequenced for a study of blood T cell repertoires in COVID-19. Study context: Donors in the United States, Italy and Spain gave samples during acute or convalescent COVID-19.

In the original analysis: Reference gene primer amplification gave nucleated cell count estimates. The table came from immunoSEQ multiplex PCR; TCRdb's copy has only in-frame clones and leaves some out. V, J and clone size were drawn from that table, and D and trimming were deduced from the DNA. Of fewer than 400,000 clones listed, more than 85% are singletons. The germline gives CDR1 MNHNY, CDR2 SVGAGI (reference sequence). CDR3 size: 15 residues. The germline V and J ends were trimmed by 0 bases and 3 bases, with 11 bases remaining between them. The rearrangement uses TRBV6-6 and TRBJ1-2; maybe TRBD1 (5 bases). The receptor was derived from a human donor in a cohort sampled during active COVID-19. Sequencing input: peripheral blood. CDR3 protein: CASSYSWDSDYGYTF. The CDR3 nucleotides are TGTGCCAGCAGTTACTCGTGGGACTCGGACTATGGCTACACCTTC.